The present TCR beta chain was sequenced within a study of tumor and adjacent non-tumor tissue in lung cancer. A modified ARM-PCR protocol with three rounds of nested PCR amplified TCRbeta. TCRdb re-derived calls from the multiplex PCR reads in MiXCR, one entry per CDR3 protein. The data contain 60,000 to 65,000 distinct CDR3 sequences, more than 55% of them singletons. RNA was extracted from bulk tissue without any cell sorting. This non-tumor lung sample came from over 3 cm beyond the tumor edge. This CDR3 spans 15 amino acids. V shed 1 base and J shed 2 bases, with 12 bases lying between them. Germline-derived CDR1 and CDR2 are DFQATT and SNEGSKA (reference sequence). This clonotype was seen a handful of times. What it binds is unknown. Regarding the study as a whole: Top 100 clones took a larger repertoire share in normal lung.

Sequencing used distant non-tumor lung tissue. V usage is TRBV20-1 and J usage is TRBJ2-1, with D uncertain. This TCR was recovered from a man between 65 and 79 years old with non-small cell lung cancer. The CDR3 sequence is CSARVRGTTYNEQFF. DNA for the CDR3: TGCAGTGCTAGAGTTAGAGGCACAACCTACAATGAGCAGTTCTTC.